This TCR beta chain is from a study of T cell repertoires in cytomegalovirus infection. Study details: CMV epitopes used comprised recently identified HLA-C-restricted ones and well-studied HLA-B-restricted ones. Public TCR beta signatures provided an indication of both CMV infection and a matching HLA type. Findings and limits, study-wide: Across the ex vivo response, the dominant clonotypes were HLA-C-restricted CMV-specific TCR beta clonotypes.

A single record per CDR3 protein comes from TCRdb applying MiXCR to the reads. The table records some 940,000 distinct CDR3 sequences, 31% of them present only once. This clonotype was counted only a few times. Its target is unknown. V was clipped by 5 bases and J by 3 bases, with 14 bases between them. Germline values: CDR1 SGHVS, CDR2 FNYEAQ. The CDR3 is 14 amino acids. Sample: cultured CD8+ T cells from PBMCs, taken from culture after CMV antigen stimulation. The sequence was collected from a human donor in good health (CMV status not recorded). Some clones in this sample may be carry-over from other donors' samples. The gene calls are TRBV7-6 and TRBJ2-7; the D gene is possibly TRBD1 (5 bases). The CDR3 DNA reads as TGTGCCAGCAGCACGAACGACAGAAACTACGAGCAGTACTTC. Encoded protein: CASSTNDRNYEQYF.